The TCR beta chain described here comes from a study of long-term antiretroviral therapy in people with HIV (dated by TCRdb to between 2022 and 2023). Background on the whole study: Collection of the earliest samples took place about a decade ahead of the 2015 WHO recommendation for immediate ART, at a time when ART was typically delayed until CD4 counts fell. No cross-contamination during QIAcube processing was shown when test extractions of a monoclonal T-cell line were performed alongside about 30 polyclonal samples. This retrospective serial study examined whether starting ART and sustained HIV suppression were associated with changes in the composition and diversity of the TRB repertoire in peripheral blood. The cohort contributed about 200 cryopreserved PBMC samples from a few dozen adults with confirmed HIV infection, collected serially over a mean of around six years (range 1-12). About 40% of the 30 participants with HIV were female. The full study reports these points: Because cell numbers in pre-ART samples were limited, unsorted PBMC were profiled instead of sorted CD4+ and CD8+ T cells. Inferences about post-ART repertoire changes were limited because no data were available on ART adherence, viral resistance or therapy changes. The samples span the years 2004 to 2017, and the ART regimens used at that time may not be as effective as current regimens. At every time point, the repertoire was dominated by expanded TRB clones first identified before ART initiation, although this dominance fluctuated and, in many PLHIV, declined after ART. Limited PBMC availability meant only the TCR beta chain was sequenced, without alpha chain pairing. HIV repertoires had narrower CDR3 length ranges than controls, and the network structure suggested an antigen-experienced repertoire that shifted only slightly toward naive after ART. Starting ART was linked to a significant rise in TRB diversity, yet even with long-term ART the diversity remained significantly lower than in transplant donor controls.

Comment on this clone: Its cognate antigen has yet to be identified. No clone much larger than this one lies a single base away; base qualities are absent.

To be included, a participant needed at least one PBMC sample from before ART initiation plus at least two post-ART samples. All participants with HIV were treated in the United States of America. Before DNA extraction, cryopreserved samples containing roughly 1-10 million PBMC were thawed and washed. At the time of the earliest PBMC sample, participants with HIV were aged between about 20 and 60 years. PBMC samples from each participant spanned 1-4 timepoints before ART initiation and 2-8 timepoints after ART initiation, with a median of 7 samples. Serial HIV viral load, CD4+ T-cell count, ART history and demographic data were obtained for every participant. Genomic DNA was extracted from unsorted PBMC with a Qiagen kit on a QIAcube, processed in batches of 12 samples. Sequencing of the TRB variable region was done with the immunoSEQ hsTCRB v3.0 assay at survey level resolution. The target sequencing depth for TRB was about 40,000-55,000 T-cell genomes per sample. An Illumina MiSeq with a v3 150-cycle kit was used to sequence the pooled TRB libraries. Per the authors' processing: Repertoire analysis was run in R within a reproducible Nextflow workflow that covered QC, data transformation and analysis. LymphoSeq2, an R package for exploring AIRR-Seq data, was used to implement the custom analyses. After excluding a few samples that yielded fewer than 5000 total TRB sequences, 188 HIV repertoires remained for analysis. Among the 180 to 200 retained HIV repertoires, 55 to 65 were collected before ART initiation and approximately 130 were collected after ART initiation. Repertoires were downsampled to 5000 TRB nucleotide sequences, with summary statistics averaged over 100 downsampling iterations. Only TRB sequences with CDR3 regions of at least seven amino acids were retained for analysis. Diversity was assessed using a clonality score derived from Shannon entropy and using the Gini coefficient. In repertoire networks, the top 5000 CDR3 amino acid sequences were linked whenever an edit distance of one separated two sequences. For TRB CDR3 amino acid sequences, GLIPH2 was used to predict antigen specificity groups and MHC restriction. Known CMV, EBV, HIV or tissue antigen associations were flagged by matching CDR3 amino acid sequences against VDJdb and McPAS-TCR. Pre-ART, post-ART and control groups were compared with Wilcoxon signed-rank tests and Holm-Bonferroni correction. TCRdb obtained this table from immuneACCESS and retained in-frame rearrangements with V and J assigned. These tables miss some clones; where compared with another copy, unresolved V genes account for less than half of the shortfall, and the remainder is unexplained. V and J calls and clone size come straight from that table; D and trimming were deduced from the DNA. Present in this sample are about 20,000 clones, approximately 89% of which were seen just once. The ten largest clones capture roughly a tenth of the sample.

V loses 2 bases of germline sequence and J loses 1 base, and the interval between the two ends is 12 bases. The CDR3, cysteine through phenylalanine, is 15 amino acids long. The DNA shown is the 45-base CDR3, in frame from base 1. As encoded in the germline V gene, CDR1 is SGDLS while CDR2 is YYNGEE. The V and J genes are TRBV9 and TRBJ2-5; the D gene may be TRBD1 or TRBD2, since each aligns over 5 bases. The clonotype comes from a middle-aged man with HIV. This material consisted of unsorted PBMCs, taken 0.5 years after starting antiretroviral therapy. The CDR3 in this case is CASSVGRQTQETQYF. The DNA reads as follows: TGTGCCAGCAGCGTGGGACGACAGACCCAAGAGACCCAGTACTTC.